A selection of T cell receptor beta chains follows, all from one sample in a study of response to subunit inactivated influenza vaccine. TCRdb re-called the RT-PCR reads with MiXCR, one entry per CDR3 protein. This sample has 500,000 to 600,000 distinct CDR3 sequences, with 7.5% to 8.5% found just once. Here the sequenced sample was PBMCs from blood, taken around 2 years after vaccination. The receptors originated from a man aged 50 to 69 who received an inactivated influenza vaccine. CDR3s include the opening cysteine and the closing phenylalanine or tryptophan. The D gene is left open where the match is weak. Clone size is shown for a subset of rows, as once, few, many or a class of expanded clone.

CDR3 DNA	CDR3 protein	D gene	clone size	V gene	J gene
TGCAGCGTAAATATTGGGACTAGCGGGAGTGGGCCGGGTGAGCAGTTCTTC	CSVNIGTSGSGPGEQFF	TRBD2	-	TRBV29-1	TRBJ2-1
TGTGCCAGCAGTCTTAAACGGTCCCGGGACATAAACATTCAGTACTTC	CASSLKRSRDINIQYF	-	-	TRBV6-2/TRBV6-3	TRBJ2-4
TGTGCCAGCAGCCCCAACTCGGGACTAGCGGTAAGCTACGAGCAGTACTTC	CASSPNSGLAVSYEQYF	TRBD2	many	TRBV3-1	TRBJ2-7
TGCAGTGCTAGTGGGTCGGGGGGCTACAATGAGCAGTTCTTC	CSASGSGGYNEQFF	TRBD2	-	TRBV20-1	TRBJ2-1
TGCAGTGCTAGAGGTTTCGTCAGGGAGGGGGCTTTCTTT	CSARGFVREGAFF	-	-	TRBV20-1	TRBJ1-1
TGTGCCAGCAGCTTAGAGGCCAGGGAGCAAGAGACCCAGTACTTC	CASSLEAREQETQYF	-	-	TRBV7-9	TRBJ2-5
TGTGCCAGCAGCTTAGTCGGCAGAAACGGGACTAGCGGATCCTACAATGAGCAGTTCTTC	CASSLVGRNGTSGSYNEQFF	TRBD2	few	TRBV11-2	TRBJ2-1
TGTGCCAGCAGTCATACAGGGGCGGCGTACGAGCAGTACTTC	CASSHTGAAYEQYF	TRBD1	-	TRBV6-2/TRBV6-3	TRBJ2-7
TGCAGCGGGGACTCTGGGGCCAACGTCCTGACTTTC	CSGDSGANVLTF	-	few	TRBV29-1	TRBJ2-6
TGCAGTGCCGAATCAGAGACCCAGTACTTC	CSAESETQYF	-	-	TRBV20-1	TRBJ2-5
TGCGCCAGCAGCCAAGATGTCGGGTCAGGGGGCTATGGCTACACCTTC	CASSQDVGSGGYGYTF	TRBD1	many	TRBV4-3	TRBJ1-2
TGTGCCAGCATTCCGACTAGCGGGAGGGCTTACGAGCAGTACTTC	CASIPTSGRAYEQYF	TRBD2	-	TRBV6-2/TRBV6-3	TRBJ2-7
TGTGCCATCAGGGGAACCGGGGCCTACGAGCAGTACTTC	CAIRGTGAYEQYF	-	few	TRBV10-3	TRBJ2-7
TGTGCCAGCAGCCAATACTACAGGGGGCTCTACGAGCAGTACTTC	CASSQYYRGLYEQYF	TRBD1	many	TRBV14	TRBJ2-7
TGCAGTGCTTTTTGGACAGGGAGCTCCTACGAGCAGTACTTC	CSAFWTGSSYEQYF	TRBD1	few	TRBV20-1	TRBJ2-7
TGTGCCAGCAGTAACTACCCGGGACAGCAAGAGACCCAGTACTTC	CASSNYPGQQETQYF	TRBD1	-	TRBV6-5	TRBJ2-5
TGTGCCAGCAGCGGAGGGATAGTGAAACTGTTTTTT	CASSGGIVKLFF	-	-	TRBV28	TRBJ1-4
TGTGCCAGCAGTTACCCTAGGTCGCCCCTCCACTTT	CASSYPRSPLHF	-	-	TRBV6-5	TRBJ1-6